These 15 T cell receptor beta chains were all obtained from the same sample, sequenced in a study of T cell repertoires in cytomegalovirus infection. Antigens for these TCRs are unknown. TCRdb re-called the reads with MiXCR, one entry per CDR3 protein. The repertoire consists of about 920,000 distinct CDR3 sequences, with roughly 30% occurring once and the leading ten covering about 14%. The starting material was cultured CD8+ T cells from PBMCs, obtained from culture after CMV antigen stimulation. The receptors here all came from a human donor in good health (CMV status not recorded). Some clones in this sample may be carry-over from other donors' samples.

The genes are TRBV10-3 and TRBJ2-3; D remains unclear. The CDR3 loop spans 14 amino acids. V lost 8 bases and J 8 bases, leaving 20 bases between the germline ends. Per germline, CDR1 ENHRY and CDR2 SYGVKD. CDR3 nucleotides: TGTGCCATCCGAGTGATAGACCCACCGGGTACGCAGTATTTT. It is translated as CAIRVIDPPGTQYF.

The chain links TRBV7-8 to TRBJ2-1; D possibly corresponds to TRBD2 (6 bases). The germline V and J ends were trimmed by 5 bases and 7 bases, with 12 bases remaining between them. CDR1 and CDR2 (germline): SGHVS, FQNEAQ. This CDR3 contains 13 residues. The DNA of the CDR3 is TGTGCCAGCAGCCCTGGGAGGAGAAATGAGCAGTTCTTC. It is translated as CASSPGRRNEQFF.

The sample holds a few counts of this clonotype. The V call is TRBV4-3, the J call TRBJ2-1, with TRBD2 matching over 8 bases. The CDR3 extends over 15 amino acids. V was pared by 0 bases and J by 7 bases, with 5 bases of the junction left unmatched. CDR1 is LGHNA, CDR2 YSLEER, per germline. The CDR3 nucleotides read TGCGCCAGCAGCCAAGATCGACTAGCGAGGAATGAGCAGTTCTTC. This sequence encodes CASSQDRLARNEQFF.

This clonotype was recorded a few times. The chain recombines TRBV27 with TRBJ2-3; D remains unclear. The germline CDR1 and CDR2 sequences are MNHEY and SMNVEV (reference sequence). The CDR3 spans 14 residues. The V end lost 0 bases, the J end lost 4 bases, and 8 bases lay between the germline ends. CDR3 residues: CASSLSVGADTQYF. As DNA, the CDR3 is TGTGCCAGCAGTTTATCGGTGGGCGCAGATACGCAGTATTTT.

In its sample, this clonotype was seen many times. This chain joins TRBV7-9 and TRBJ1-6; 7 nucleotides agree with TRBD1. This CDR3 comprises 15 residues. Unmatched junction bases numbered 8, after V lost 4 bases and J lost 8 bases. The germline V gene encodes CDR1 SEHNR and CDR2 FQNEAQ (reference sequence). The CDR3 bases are TGTGCCAGCAGCTCGATACAGGGGTTATATTCACCCCTCCACTTT. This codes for CASSSIQGLYSPLHF.

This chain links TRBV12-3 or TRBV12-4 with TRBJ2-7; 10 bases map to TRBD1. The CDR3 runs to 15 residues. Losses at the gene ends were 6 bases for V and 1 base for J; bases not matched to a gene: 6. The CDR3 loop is CASSSDRGKSYEQYF. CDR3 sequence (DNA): TGTGCCAGCAGCTCGGACAGGGGGAAATCCTACGAGCAGTACTTC.

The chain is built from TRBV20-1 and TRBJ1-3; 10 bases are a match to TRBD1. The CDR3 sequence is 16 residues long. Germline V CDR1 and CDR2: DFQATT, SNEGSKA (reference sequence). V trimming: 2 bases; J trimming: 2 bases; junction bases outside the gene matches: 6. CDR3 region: CSARRVGQGAGNTIYF. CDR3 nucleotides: TGCAGTGCTAGAAGAGTCGGACAGGGGGCTGGAAACACCATATATTTT.

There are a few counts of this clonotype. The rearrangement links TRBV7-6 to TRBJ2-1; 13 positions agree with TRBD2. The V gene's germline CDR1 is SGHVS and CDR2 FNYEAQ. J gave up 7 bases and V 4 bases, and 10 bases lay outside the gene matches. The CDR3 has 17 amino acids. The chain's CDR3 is CASSSGTSGAKANEQFF. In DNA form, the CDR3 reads TGTGCCAGCAGCTCCGGGACTAGCGGGGCCAAAGCGAATGAGCAGTTCTTC.

In DNA form, the CDR3 reads TGTGCCAGCAGTCCGCACCAGGGGCGAGAGCCCTTCATGAACACTGAAGCTTTCTTT. Its translation: CASSPHQGREPFMNTEAFF. This chain connects TRBV12-3 or TRBV12-4 to TRBJ1-1; D is possibly TRBD1 (6 bases). V dropped 5 bases and J dropped 0 bases, with 25 bases sitting between them. The CDR3 sequence is 19 residues long.

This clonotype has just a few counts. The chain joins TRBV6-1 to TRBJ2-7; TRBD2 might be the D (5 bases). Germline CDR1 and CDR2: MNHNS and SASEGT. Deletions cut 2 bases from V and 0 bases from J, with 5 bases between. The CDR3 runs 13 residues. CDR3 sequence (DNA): TGTGCCAGCAGTGAAACTAGCTCCTACGAGCAGTACGTC. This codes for CASSETSSYEQYV.

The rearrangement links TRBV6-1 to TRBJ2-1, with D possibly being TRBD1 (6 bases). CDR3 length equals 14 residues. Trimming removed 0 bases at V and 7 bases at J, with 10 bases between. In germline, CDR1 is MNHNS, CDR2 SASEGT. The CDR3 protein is CASSEAGTQNEQFF. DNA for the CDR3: TGTGCCAGCAGTGAAGCCGGGACACAAAATGAGCAGTTCTTC.

DNA for the CDR3: TGTGCCAGCAGTTACCCAGGGAACGTTTGGAAGAACACTGAAGCTTTCTTT. This codes for CASSYPGNVWKNTEAFF. J is TRBJ1-1 and V is TRBV6-2 or TRBV6-3; perhaps TRBD1 as D (5 bases). Per the germline V gene, CDR1 is MNHEY and CDR2 is SVGEGT. The V gene lost 2 bases and the J gene lost 1 base, with 17 bases spanning the gap. The CDR3 contains 17 residues.

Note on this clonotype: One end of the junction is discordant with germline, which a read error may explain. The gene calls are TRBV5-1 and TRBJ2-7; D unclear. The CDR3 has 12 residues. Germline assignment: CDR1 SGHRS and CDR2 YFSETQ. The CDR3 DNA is TGCGCCAACAGCCTAACCCCCTACGAGCAGTACTTC. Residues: CANSLTPYEQYF. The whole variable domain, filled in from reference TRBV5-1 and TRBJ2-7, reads KAGVTQTPRYLIKTRGQQVTLSCSPISGHRSVSWYQQTPGQGLQFLFEYFSETQRNKGNFPGRFSGRQFSNSRSEMNVSTLELGDSALYLCANSLTPYEQYFGPGTRLTVT.

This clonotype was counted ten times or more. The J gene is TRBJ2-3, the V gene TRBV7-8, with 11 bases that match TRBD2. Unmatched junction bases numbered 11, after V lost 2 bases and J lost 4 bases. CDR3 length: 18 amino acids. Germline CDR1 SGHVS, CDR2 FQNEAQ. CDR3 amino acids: CASSLRSGGVLDPDTQYF. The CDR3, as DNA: TGTGCCAGCAGCTTACGTAGCGGGGGGGTCCTGGACCCAGATACGCAGTATTTT.

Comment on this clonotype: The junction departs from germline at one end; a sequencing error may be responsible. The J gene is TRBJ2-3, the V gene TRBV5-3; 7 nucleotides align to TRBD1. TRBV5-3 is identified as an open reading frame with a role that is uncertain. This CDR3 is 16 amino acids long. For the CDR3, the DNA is TGTGCCAGCAGCTTGGTGGACCCGACAGGGTTAGATACGCAGTATTTT. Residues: CASSLVDPTGLDTQYF.